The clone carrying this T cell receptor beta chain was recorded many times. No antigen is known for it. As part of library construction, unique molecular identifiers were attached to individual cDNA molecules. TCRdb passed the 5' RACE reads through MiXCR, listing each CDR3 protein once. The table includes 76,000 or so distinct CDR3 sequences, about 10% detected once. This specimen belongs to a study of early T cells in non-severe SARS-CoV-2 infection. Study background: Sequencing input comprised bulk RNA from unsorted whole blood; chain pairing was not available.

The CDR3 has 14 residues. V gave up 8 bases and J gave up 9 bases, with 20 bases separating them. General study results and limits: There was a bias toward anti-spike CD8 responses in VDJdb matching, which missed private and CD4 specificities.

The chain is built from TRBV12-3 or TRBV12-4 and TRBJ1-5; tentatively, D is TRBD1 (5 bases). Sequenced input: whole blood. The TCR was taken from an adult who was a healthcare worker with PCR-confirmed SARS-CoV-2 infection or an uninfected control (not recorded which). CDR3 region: CASVLKGRRAPQHF. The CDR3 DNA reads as TGTGCCAGCGTGCTGAAGGGGAGGCGAGCGCCCCAGCATTTT.